The present T cell receptor beta chain was sequenced within a study of blood T cells in healthy people across ages. This CDR3 has 16 amino acids. V dropped 3 bases and J dropped 1 base, with 16 bases sitting between them. This clonotype has more than one count but fewer than ten. Its specificity is not known. Overall study findings and caveats: Using unsorted PBMCs precluded a conclusive naive versus antigen-experienced comparison.

Next came a second PCR, run for about 6 to 11 cycles, which used a sample-barcoded 5' primer along with a J-beta primer mix. TCRdb reprocessed the 5' RACE reads with MiXCR, giving one entry per CDR3 protein. This sample yields some 930,000 distinct CDR3 sequences, of which about 27% are seen a single time; roughly 10% belongs to the top ten. A further study also used this sample, focusing on T cells of mothers and their children. That paper states: Biologically related mothers and children overlapped slightly more than unrelated pairs, a non-significant difference.

Sequencing was performed on blood. The origin of this receptor is a woman aged 40 to 50 in good health. This chain joins TRBV12-3 or TRBV12-4 and TRBJ2-7, with D unclear. The CDR3, as DNA: TGTGCCAGCAGTTTGGACGGCCGTTGGGGATCCTACGAGCAGTACTTC. Its protein product is CASSLDGRWGSYEQYF.